This TCR beta chain was retrieved from a study of CD8 T cells in Susac syndrome. Germline values: CDR1 LGHDT, CDR2 YNNKEL (reference sequence). The CDR3 runs 14 residues. V shed 5 bases, J shed 0 bases, and the junction held 4 bases outside the gene matches. The authors reverse transcribed roughly 0.5 to 1 ug RNA with random hexamers. MiXCR, run by TCRdb on the immunoSEQ multiplex PCR reads, gives a single entry per CDR3 protein. The repertoire has approximately 150,000 distinct CDR3 sequences, approximately 94% of them found once; the top ten carry almost 0.095%. The receptor was isolated from a human donor with multiple sclerosis. The chain combines TRBV3-1 with TRBJ2-7, with 7 bases aligning to TRBD1. The sample consisted of CD4+ T cells from PBMCs. The DNA for the CDR3 is TGTGCCAGCAGCGATAACAGGGGCTCCTACGAGCAGTACTTC. Amino acid sequence: CASSDNRGSYEQYF.